What follows are 7 T cell receptor beta chains derived from one specimen sequenced in a study of cytomegalovirus exposure and HLA in healthy donors. The data were produced by immunoSEQ multiplex PCR, yet TCRdb's version contains in-frame clones alone and is incomplete. The sample lists 150,000 to 200,000 clones, roughly 89% occurring once. Sequencing input: PBMCs. Source of these receptors: a man younger than 30 in good health and CMV-seropositive.

V usage is TRBV6-5 and J usage is TRBJ2-1; 12 bases match TRBD2. Germline V lookup: CDR1 MNHEY, CDR2 SVGAGI. After removal of 0 bases from V and 13 bases from J, the junction contained 4 bases not matched to a gene. CDR3 size: 14 residues. Here the CDR3 DNA reads TGTGCCAGCAGTTACTCAACTAGCGGGAGGATCCAGTTCTTC. The encoded protein is CASSYSTSGRIQFF.

The J gene is TRBJ2-5, the V gene TRBV28, with TRBD2 matching 11 bases. The V segment lost 6 bases and the J segment 9 bases; nucleotides outside the gene matches: 15. Germline V gene sequence: CDR1 MDHEN, CDR2 SYDVKM. The CDR3 spans 16 residues. DNA of the CDR3: TGTGCCAGCAGGAAAACTAGCGGGAGCCGATCAAGGGCCCAGTACTTC. Amino acid sequence: CASRKTSGSRSRAQYF.

CDR3 in amino acids: CASTNLNSYEQYF. CDR3 bases: TGTGCCAGCACCAACTTGAATTCCTACGAGCAGTACTTC. The chain uses TRBV6-5 and TRBJ2-7; D is ambiguous. Germline values: CDR1 MNHEY, CDR2 SVGAGI. There are 13 residues in the CDR3. Trimming removed 7 bases from V and 1 base from J, with 11 bases in between.

J is TRBJ2-7 and V is TRBV5-4; maybe TRBD1 (6 bases). The CDR3 has 14 residues. In germline, CDR1 is SGHNT, CDR2 YYREEE (reference sequence). V lost 2 bases to trimming and J lost 0 bases, with 9 bases between them. This chain's CDR3 is CASSFGQISYEQYF. The DNA of the CDR3 is TGTGCCAGCAGCTTTGGACAGATCTCCTACGAGCAGTACTTC. Complete variable domain (other parts from reference TRBV5-4 and TRBJ2-7): ETGVTQSPTHLIKTRGQQVTLRCSSQSGHNTVSWYQQALGQGPQFIFQYYREEENGRGNFPPRFSGLQFPNYSSELNVNALELDDSALYLCASSFGQISYEQYFGPGTRLTVT.

This rearrangement joins TRBV27 to TRBJ2-1; 12 nucleotides agree with TRBD2. Germline V gives CDR1 MNHEY, CDR2 SMNVEV (reference sequence). The V segment lost 10 bases and the J segment 2 bases; nucleotides outside the gene matches: 6. The length of the CDR3 is 15 residues. The CDR3 coding sequence is TGTGCCACCCGAGGACTAGCGGGGACCTACAATGAGCAGTTCTTC. Translation gives CATRGLAGTYNEQFF.

V is TRBV15 and J is TRBJ2-3; 8 bases agree with TRBD2. Germline V gives CDR1 LNHNV, CDR2 YYDKDF (reference sequence). This CDR3 spans 18 amino acids. Unmatched junction bases numbered 16, after V lost 4 bases and J lost 4 bases. CDR3 nucleotide sequence: TGTGCCACCAGCACTCCGGGGGGAGCGGGAGTGTACGCAGATACGCAGTATTTT. Translation: CATSTPGGAGVYADTQYF. Complete variable domain (other parts from reference TRBV15 and TRBJ2-3): DAMVIQNPRYQVTQFGKPVTLSCSQTLNHNVMYWYQQKSSQAPKLLFHYYDKDFNNEADTPDNFQSRRPNTSFCFLDIRSPGLGDTAMYLCATSTPGGAGVYADTQYFGPGTRLTVL.

The rearrangement joins TRBV5-6 to TRBJ2-7, with 8 positions matching TRBD1. The V segment lost 4 bases and the J segment 6 bases; nucleotides outside the gene matches: 9. The CDR3 consists of 14 residues. Germline CDR1 is SGHDT and CDR2 is YYEEEE. The CDR3 protein is CASSIRQGPIEQYF. The CDR3 DNA sequence: TGTGCCAGCAGCATTCGACAGGGGCCCATCGAGCAGTACTTC. The whole variable domain, filled in from reference TRBV5-6 and TRBJ2-7, reads DAGVTQSPTHLIKTRGQQVTLRCSPKSGHDTVSWYQQALGQGPQFIFQYYEEEERQRGNFPDRFSGHQFPNYSSELNVNALLLGDSALYLCASSIRQGPIEQYFGPGTRLTVT.